The sequence of this TCR beta chain was determined in a study of blood T cell repertoires in COVID-19. Whole-study context: Both acute and convalescent COVID-19 samples were obtained from the United States, Italy and Spain. T cells, B-cell-depleted T cells, or PBMCs provided the cDNA or gDNA that served as material.

How the authors handled the data: Scientists estimated how many nucleated cells there were by amplifying reference gene primers. Sequencing used immunoSEQ multiplex PCR; TCRdb keeps in-frame clones, though not all of them. V, J and clone size are those of that table, while D and trimming were read from the DNA. The top ten hold 1.5% to 2% of the sample, which has more than 250,000 clones, 70% to 90% seen once. V trimming: 0 bases; J trimming: 7 bases; junction bases outside the gene matches: 4. Germline V CDR1 and CDR2: ENHRY, SYGVKD. CDR3 length: 14 amino acids. Seattle's enrolled individuals joined amid active infection and were then monitored longitudinally.

The chain employs TRBV10-3 and TRBJ2-3, with TRBD2 identical over 7 bases. The TCR sequence derives from a woman aged 25 to 45 with COVID-19, enrolled during active disease. The sequenced material came from peripheral blood. The CDR3 loop reads CAISESRTSYTQYF. Written as DNA, the CDR3 is TGTGCCATCAGTGAGTCTAGGACTAGTTATACGCAGTATTTT.